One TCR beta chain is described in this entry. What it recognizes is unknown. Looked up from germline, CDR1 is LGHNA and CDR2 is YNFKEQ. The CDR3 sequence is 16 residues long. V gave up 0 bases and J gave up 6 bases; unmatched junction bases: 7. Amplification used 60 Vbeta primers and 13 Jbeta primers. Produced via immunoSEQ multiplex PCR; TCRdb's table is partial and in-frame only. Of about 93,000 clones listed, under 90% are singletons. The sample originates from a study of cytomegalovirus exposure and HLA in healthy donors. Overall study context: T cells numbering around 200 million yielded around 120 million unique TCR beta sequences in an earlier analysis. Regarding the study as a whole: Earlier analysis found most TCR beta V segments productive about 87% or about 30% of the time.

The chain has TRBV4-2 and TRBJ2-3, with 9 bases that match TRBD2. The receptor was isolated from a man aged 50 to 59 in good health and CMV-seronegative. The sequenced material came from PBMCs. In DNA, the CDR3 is TGTGCCAGCAGCCAAGAGCTAGCGGGATCCACTGATACGCAGTATTTT. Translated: CASSQELAGSTDTQYF.